This TCR beta chain was obtained from a study of cytomegalovirus exposure and HLA in healthy donors. On the study more broadly: The platform used for the roughly 130 validation repertoires matched that of the approximately 670 first-cohort repertoires, a later analysis reported.

In this sample, this clone turned up once. Its cognate antigen is unknown. While the first cohort had some 700 subjects, the donors belonged to the separate validation cohort of 100 to 150 subjects. Repertoires were generated with immunoSEQ multiplex PCR, while TCRdb's copy carries only in-frame clones and drops some. Of 200,000 or so clones listed, around 78% are singletons. Trimming took off 7 bases at V and 3 bases at J, with 6 bases between the two ends. The germline V gene encodes CDR1 SNHLY and CDR2 FYNNEI. The CDR3 has 12 residues. Study observations and caveats: Later, an analysis found that TCR clusters from the first cohort tended to co-occur in the roughly 110 validation repertoires.

The material sequenced was PBMCs. This sequence joins TRBV2 and TRBJ1-4; D is undetermined. The TCR was taken from a woman between 18 and 29 years old in good health and CMV-seronegative. The CDR3 DNA reads TGTGCCAGCAAATCCCCTAATGAAAAACTGTTTTTT. Translation gives CASKSPNEKLFF.